This TCR beta chain was captured by sequencing in a study of graft-versus-host responses after intestinal transplantation. The wider study: Transplant recipients had multivisceral, liver-intestinal, or isolated intestinal grafts.

The table came from immunoSEQ multiplex PCR; TCRdb's copy has only in-frame clones and leaves some out. Among around 50,000 clones listed, 89% were seen once. Concerning this clone itself: Antigen: not known.

Trimming left V 1 base short and J 3 bases short, with 9 bases between. Germline V lookup: CDR1 SGHRS, CDR2 YFSETQ. The CDR3 totals 14 residues. The material was unstimulated CD4+ T cells sorted from spleen or lymph node cells, obtained before transplant. The chain combines TRBV5-1 with TRBJ2-3, with D maybe TRBD2 (5 bases). The sequence was collected from a human donor who was the organ donor for an intestinal transplant. The CDR3 region has the DNA TGCGCCAGCAGCTTGAGCGGAGATACAGATACGCAGTATTTT. Residues: CASSLSGDTDTQYF.